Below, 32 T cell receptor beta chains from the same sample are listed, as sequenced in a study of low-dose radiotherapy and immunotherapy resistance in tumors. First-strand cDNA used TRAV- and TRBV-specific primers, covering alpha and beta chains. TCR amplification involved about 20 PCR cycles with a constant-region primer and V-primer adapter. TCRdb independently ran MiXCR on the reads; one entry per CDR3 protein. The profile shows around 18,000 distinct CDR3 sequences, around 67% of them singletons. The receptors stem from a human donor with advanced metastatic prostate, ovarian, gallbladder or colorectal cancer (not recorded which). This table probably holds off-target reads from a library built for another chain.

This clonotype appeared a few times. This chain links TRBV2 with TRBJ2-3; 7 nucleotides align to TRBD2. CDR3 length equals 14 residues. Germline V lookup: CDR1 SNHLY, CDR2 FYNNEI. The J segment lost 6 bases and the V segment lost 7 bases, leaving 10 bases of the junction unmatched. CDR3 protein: CASTQNWEGDTQYF. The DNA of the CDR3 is TGTGCCAGCACTCAAAATTGGGAGGGGGATACGCAGTATTTT. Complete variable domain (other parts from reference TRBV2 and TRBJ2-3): EPEVTQTPSHQVTQMGQEVILRCVPISNHLYFYWYRQILGQKVEFLVSFYNNEISEKSEIFDDQFSVERPDGSNFTLKIRSTKLEDSAMYFCASTQNWEGDTQYFGPGTRLTVL.

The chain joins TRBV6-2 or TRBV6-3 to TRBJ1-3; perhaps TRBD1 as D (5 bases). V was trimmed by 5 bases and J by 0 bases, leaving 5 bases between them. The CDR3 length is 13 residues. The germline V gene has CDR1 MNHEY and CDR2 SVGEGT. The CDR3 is CASSGHSGNTIYF. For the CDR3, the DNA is TGTGCCAGCAGTGGACACTCTGGAAACACCATATATTTT.

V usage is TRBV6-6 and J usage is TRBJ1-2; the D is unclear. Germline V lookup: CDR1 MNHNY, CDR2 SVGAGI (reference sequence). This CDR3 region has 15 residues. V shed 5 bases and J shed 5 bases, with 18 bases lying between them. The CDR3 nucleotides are TGTGCCAGCAGTCCCCTTCGCGGACTGCGTTATGGCTACACCTTC. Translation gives CASSPLRGLRYGYTF.

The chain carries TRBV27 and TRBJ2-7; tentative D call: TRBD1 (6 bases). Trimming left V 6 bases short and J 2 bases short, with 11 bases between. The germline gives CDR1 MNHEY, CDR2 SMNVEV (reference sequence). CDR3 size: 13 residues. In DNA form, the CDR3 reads TGTGCCAGCAGAACGACAGGCCCCTACGAGCAGTACTTC. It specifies CASRTTGPYEQYF.

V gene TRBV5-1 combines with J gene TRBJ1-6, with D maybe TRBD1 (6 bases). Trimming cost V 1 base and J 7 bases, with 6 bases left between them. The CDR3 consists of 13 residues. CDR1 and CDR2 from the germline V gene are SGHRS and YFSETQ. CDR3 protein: CASSLTGNSPLHF. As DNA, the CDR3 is TGCGCCAGCAGCTTGACAGGGAATTCACCCCTCCACTTT.

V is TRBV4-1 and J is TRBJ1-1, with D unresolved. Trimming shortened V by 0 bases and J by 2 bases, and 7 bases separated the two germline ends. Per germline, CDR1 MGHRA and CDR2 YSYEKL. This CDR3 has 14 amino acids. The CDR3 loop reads CASSQDPGNTEAFF. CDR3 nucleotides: TGCGCCAGCAGCCAAGATCCGGGTAACACTGAAGCTTTCTTT.

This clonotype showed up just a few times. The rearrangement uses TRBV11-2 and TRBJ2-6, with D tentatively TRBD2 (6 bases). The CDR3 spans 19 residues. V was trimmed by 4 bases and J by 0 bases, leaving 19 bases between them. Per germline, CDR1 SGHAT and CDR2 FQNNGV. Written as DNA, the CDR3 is TGTGCCAGCAGCTCCCCGACCGGGACTGCCAGCTCTGGGGCCAACGTCCTGACTTTC. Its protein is CASSSPTGTASSGANVLTF.

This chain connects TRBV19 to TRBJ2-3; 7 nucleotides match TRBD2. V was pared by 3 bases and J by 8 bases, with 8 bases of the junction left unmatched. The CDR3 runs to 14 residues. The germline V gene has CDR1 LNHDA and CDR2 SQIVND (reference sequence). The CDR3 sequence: CASSIPGPGGTQYF. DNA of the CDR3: TGTGCCAGTAGTATCCCGGGCCCGGGGGGTACGCAGTATTTT.

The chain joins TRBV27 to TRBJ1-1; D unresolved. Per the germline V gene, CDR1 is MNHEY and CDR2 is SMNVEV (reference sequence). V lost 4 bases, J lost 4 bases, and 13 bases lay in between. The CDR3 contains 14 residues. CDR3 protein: CASSSKVLGTEAFF. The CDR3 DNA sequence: TGTGCCAGCAGTTCGAAGGTATTGGGCACTGAAGCTTTCTTT.

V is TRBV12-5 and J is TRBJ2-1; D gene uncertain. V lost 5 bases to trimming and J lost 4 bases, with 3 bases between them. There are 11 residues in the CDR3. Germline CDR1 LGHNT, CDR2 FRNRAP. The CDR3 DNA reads TGTGCTAGTGGTGATTACAATGAGCAGTTCTTC. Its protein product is CASGDYNEQFF.

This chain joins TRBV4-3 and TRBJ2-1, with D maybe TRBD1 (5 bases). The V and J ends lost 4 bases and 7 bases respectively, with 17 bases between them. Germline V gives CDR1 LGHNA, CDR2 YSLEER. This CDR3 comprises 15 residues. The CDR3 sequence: CASSPRPRQTNEQFF. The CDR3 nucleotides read TGCGCCAGCAGCCCCCGCCCCAGACAGACGAATGAGCAGTTCTTC.

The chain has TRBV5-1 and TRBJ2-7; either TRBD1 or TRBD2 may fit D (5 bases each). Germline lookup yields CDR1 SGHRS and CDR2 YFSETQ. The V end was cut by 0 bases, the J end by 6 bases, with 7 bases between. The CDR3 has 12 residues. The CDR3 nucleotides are TGCGCCAGCAGCTTGGCAGGGACCGAGCAGTACTTC. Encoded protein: CASSLAGTEQYF.

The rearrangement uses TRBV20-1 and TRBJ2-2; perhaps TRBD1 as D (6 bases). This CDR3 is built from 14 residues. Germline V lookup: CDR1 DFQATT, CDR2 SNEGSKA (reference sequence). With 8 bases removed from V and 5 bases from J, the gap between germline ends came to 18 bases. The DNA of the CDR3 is TGCAGTACCAAACAGGGAATTAGTACCGGGGAGCTGTTTTTT. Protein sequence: CSTKQGISTGELFF.

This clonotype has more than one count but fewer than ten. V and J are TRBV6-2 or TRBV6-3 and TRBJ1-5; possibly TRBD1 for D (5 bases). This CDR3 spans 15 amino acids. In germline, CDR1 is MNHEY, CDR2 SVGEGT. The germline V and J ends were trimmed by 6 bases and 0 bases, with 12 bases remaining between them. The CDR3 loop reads CASSSGDVSNQPQHF. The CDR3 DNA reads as TGTGCCAGCAGCTCTGGGGACGTTAGCAATCAGCCCCAGCATTTT.

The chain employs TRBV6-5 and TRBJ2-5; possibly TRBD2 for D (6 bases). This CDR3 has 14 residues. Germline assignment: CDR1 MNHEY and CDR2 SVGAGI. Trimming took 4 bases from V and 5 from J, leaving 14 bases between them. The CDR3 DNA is TGTGCCAGCAGTTCCCCGGCGGCGGGGGAGACCCAGTACTTC. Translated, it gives CASSSPAAGETQYF.

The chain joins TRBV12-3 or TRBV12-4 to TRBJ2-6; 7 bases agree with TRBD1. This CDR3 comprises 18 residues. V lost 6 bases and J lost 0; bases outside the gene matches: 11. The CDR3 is CASRAPGQISSGANVLTF. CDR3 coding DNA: TGTGCCAGCAGAGCCCCGGGACAGATAAGCTCTGGGGCCAACGTCCTGACTTTC.

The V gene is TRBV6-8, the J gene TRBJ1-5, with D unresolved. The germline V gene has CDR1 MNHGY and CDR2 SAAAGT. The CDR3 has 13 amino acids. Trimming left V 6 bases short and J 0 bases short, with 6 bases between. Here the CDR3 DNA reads TGTGCCAGCAGGACTGTTAGCAATCAGCCCCAGCATTTT. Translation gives CASRTVSNQPQHF.

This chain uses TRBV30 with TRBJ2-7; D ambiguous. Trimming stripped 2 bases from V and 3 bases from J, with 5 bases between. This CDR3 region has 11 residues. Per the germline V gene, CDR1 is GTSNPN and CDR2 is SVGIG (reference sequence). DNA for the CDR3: TGTGCCTGGAGTAATGGCTACGAGCAGTACTTC. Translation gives CAWSNGYEQYF.

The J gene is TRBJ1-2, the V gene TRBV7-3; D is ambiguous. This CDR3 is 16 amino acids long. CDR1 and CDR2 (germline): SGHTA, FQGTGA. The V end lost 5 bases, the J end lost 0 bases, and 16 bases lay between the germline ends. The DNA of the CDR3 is TGTGCCAGCAGCCCCTCCCCAATGATATCTAACTATGGCTACACCTTC. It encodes CASSPSPMISNYGYTF.

The CDR3 protein is CASSLRPGQGPPETQYF. In nucleotides, the CDR3 is TGTGCCAGCAGCTTACGACCGGGACAGGGTCCCCCAGAGACCCAGTACTTC. The chain has TRBV9 and TRBJ2-5; 9 nucleotides match TRBD1. Germline trimming cut 4 bases from V and 4 bases from J; bases unmatched to any gene: 14. The length of the CDR3 is 17 residues. The germline V gene has CDR1 SGDLS and CDR2 YYNGEE.

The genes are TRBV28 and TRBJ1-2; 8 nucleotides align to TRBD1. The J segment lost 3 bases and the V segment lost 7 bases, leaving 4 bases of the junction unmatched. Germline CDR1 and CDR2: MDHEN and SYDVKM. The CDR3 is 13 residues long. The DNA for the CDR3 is TGTGCCAGCAAGCAGGGGGCAGACTATGGCTACACCTTC. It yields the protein CASKQGADYGYTF.

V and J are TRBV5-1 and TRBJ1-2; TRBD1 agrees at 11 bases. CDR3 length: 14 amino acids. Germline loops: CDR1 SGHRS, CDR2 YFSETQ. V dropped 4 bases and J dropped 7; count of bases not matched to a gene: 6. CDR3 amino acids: CASSRTGGGGGYTF. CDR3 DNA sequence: TGCGCCAGCAGCCGGACAGGGGGCGGCGGTGGCTACACCTTC.

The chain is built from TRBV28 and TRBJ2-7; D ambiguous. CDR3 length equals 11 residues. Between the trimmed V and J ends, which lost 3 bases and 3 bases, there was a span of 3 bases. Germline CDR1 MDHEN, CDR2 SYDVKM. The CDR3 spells CASSFGYEQYF. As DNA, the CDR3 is TGTGCCAGCAGTTTTGGCTACGAGCAGTACTTC.

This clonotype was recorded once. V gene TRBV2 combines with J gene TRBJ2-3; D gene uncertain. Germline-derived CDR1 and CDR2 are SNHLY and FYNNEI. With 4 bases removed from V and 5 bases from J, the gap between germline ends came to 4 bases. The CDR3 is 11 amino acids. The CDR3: CASSVGDTQYF. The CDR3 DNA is TGTGCCAGCAGTGTTGGAGATACGCAGTATTTT.

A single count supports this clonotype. The CDR3 sequence: CSARDPSRWRYGYTF. DNA for the CDR3: TGCAGTGCTAGAGATCCGAGCAGGTGGCGTTATGGCTACACCTTC. V usage is TRBV20-1 and J usage is TRBJ1-2; D uncertain. The CDR3 consists of 15 residues. V was pared by 0 bases and J by 5 bases, with 16 bases between. Germline values: CDR1 DFQATT, CDR2 SNEGSKA (reference sequence).

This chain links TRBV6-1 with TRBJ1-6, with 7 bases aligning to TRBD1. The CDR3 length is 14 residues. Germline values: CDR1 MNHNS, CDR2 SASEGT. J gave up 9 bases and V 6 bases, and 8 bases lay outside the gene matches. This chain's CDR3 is CASSGQAAGSPLHF. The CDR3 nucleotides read TGTGCCAGCAGCGGACAGGCAGCAGGTTCACCCCTCCACTTT.

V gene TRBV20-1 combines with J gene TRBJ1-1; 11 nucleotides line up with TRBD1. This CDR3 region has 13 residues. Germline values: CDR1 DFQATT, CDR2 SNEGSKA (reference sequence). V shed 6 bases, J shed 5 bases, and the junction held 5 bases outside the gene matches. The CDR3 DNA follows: TGCAGTGCCCCCGGGACAGGGGGAACTGAAGCTTTCTTT. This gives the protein CSAPGTGGTEAFF.

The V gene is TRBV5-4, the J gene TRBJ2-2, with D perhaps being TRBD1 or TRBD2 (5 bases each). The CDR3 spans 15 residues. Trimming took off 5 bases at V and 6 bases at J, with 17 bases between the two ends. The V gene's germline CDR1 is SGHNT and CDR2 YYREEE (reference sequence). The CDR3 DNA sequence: TGTGCCAGCAGACCCGCGTCCGGGACGGCCGGGGAGCTGTTTTTT. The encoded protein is CASRPASGTAGELFF.

The CDR3 loop reads CASSPPHQPQHF. Here the CDR3 DNA reads TGTGCCAGTAGTCCCCCGCATCAGCCCCAGCATTTT. The chain has TRBV19 and TRBJ1-5; D is ambiguous. V dropped 5 bases and J dropped 5 bases, with 7 bases sitting between them. This CDR3 contains 12 residues. Germline V CDR1 and CDR2: LNHDA, SQIVND (reference sequence).

CDR3 sequence (DNA): TGTGCCAGCAGTTACCTGACACGACTCCAAGAGACCCAGTACTTC. It yields the protein CASSYLTRLQETQYF. The chain employs TRBV6-6 and TRBJ2-5; D not certain. Germline V lookup: CDR1 MNHNY, CDR2 SVGAGI (reference sequence). CDR3 length: 15 amino acids. With 2 bases removed from V and 1 base from J, the gap between germline ends came to 11 bases.

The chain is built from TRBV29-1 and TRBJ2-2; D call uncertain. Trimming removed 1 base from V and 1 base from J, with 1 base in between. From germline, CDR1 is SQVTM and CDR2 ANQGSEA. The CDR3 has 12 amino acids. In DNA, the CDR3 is TGCAGCGTTGAAGGGAACACCGGGGAGCTGTTTTTT. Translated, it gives CSVEGNTGELFF.

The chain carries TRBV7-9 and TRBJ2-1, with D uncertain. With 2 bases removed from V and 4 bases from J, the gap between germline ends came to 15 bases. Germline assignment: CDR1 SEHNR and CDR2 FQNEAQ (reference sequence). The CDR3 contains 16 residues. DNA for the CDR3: TGTGCCAGCAGCTTAACCGGTAGCTGGGTATACAATGAGCAGTTCTTC. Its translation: CASSLTGSWVYNEQFF.